Sequencing of this T cell receptor beta chain was carried out in a study of OX40 agonist ivuxolimab in advanced cancers. Study-level background: Treatment received earlier with anti-PD-1, anti-PD-L1 or anti-CTLA-4 agents was allowed, and less than 45% had some.

Method: immunoSEQ multiplex PCR; TCRdb's copy keeps in-frame clones and lacks some. The data hold roughly 40,000 clones, with 82% observed a single time. V shed 2 bases, J shed 5 bases, and the junction held 6 bases outside the gene matches. The CDR3 is 17 residues long. Germline V gene lookup returns CDR1 SGHTA and CDR2 FQGNSA. This clone was seen a single time. The sample here was CD4+ or CD8+ T cells sorted from blood, taken in a trial of the OX40 agonist ivuxolimab. This receptor was identified in an adult with an advanced solid tumor such as melanoma, head and neck, liver or kidney cancer. This chain uses TRBV7-2 with TRBJ2-3, with TRBD2 matching 14 bases. The CDR3 sequence: CASSLMGLAGARDTQYF. As DNA, the CDR3 is TGTGCCAGCAGCTTAATGGGACTAGCGGGAGCCAGAGATACGCAGTATTTT.